The 18 T cell receptor beta chains in this list originate from one sample, sequenced in a study of cytomegalovirus exposure and HLA in healthy donors. It was with 60 Vbeta and 13 Jbeta primers that the PCR ran. Data came from immunoSEQ multiplex PCR; TCRdb stores just in-frame clones and leaves some out. This repertoire shows some 150,000 clones, 78% found once; its top ten account for 2.5% to 3.5%. Specimen: PBMCs. Receptors were obtained from a middle-aged man in good health and CMV-seropositive.

The chain has TRBV9 and TRBJ2-7, with 14 bases lining up with TRBD2. There are 17 residues in the CDR3. CDR1 is SGDLS and CDR2 is YYNGEE in the germline V gene. Trimming took 4 bases from V and 7 from J; bases not matched to a gene: 13. CDR3 in DNA: TGTGCCAGCAGCCCGGGGACTAGCGGGAGCGCCTGGGTGGAGCAGTACTTC. Translation gives CASSPGTSGSAWVEQYF.

This chain connects TRBV5-6 to TRBJ2-7, with D unclear. The germline gives CDR1 SGHDT, CDR2 YYEEEE. The V and J ends lost 0 bases and 2 bases respectively, with 9 bases between them. This CDR3 spans 14 amino acids. This CDR3 reads CASSLDRWPYEQYF. CDR3 nucleotides: TGTGCCAGCAGCTTGGACCGTTGGCCCTACGAGCAGTACTTC.

The V gene is TRBV30, the J gene TRBJ2-2; 8 bases fit TRBD1. Per germline, CDR1 GTSNPN and CDR2 SVGIG (reference sequence). Trimming removed 1 base from V and 4 bases from J; junction bases left unmatched: 2. The length of the CDR3 is 14 residues. The CDR3 sequence is CAWSGQGRTGELFF. CDR3 coding DNA: TGTGCCTGGAGTGGACAGGGGCGCACCGGGGAGCTGTTTTTT.

Many counts were recorded for this clone. The chain uses TRBV6-1 and TRBJ2-2, with D uncertain. CDR3 length: 13 residues. The germline gives CDR1 MNHNS, CDR2 SASEGT. V was cut by 0 bases and J by 9 bases, with 8 bases left in between. CDR3 residues: CASSEATIRELFF. In DNA form, the CDR3 reads TGTGCCAGCAGTGAAGCGACAATCAGGGAGCTGTTTTTT.

The V gene is TRBV7-2, the J gene TRBJ2-7; D is perhaps TRBD1 (6 bases). V was trimmed by 5 bases and J by 2 bases, leaving 16 bases between them. Germline CDR1 is SGHTA and CDR2 is FQGNSA. The CDR3 covers 15 residues. The CDR3: CASSPRRTATYEQYF. DNA of the CDR3: TGTGCCAGCAGCCCCCGCCGGACAGCAACCTACGAGCAGTACTTC.

This chain connects TRBV2 to TRBJ2-3; 11 nucleotides line up with TRBD2. The trim removed 3 bases at V and 4 bases at J, leaving 3 bases unmatched. CDR1 is SNHLY, CDR2 FYNNEI, per germline. The CDR3 has 15 residues. The DNA of the CDR3 is TGTGCCAGCAGTGACCGTAGCGGGAGGGCAGATACGCAGTATTTT. Its translation: CASSDRSGRADTQYF.

The J gene is TRBJ1-1, the V gene TRBV7-3; 7 bases are shared with TRBD1. V lost 5 bases to trimming and J lost 3 bases; unmatched junction nucleotides: 6. The CDR3 extends over 14 amino acids. CDR1 and CDR2 (germline): SGHTA, FQGTGA. The CDR3 sequence: CASSPTGADTEAFF. CDR3 DNA: TGTGCCAGCAGCCCCACAGGGGCGGACACTGAAGCTTTCTTT.

The genes are TRBV30 and TRBJ2-7, with a tentative D call TRBD2 (6 bases). V was trimmed by 2 bases and J by 3 bases, leaving 8 bases between them. Germline V gene lookup returns CDR1 GTSNPN and CDR2 SVGIG (reference sequence). The CDR3 has 12 residues. The CDR3 reads CAWSPGGYEQYF. The CDR3 region has the DNA TGTGCCTGGAGTCCCGGGGGCTACGAGCAGTACTTC.

V usage is TRBV30 and J usage is TRBJ1-6; no clear D gene. Trimming removed 2 bases from V and 6 bases from J, with 14 bases in between. CDR3 length equals 15 residues. Looked up from germline, CDR1 is GTSNPN and CDR2 is SVGIG (reference sequence). The CDR3 here is CAWSRSGTTNSPLHF. CDR3 in DNA: TGTGCCTGGAGTCGCAGTGGAACTACTAATTCACCCCTCCACTTT.

This sequence joins TRBV12-5 and TRBJ2-5, with 7 bases fitting TRBD2. This CDR3 spans 13 amino acids. V lost 1 base, J lost 9 bases, and 5 bases stayed unmatched. The germline V gene encodes CDR1 LGHNT and CDR2 FRNRAP. In nucleotides, the CDR3 is TGTGCTAGTGGTTTGGCGACTAGCTCGGCCCAGTACTTC. This gives the protein CASGLATSSAQYF.

The CDR3 DNA is TGCGCCAGCAGCCGACCGGGACAGGGAAATGAAAAACTGTTTTTT. Its translation is CASSRPGQGNEKLFF. The gene calls are TRBV4-1 and TRBJ1-4; 9 bases map to TRBD1. CDR1 is MGHRA, CDR2 YSYEKL, per germline. The CDR3 sequence is 15 residues long. The ends lost 4 bases at V and 5 bases at J; junction bases unmatched: 5.

The chain carries TRBV5-8 and TRBJ1-5; 9 positions agree with TRBD1. Trimming took 2 bases from V and 0 from J; bases not matched to a gene: 9. The germline CDR1 and CDR2 sequences are SGHTS and YDEGEE. The CDR3 contains 18 residues. CDR3 sequence: CASSFSWTGVDSNQPQHF. CDR3 DNA sequence: TGTGCCAGCAGCTTCTCGTGGACAGGGGTCGATAGCAATCAGCCCCAGCATTTT.

The chain couples TRBV7-9 to TRBJ2-2; the D is unclear. The CDR3 sequence is 13 residues long. V gave up 1 base and J gave up 5 bases, with 5 bases separating them. Germline CDR1 reads SEHNR; CDR2 reads FQNEAQ (reference sequence). For the CDR3, the DNA is TGTGCCAGCAGCTTAGGGGCGACCGGGGAGCTGTTTTTT. Protein: CASSLGATGELFF.

Turning to this clone: The junction departs from germline at one end; a sequencing error may be responsible. The chain links TRBV10-2 to TRBJ1-3; TRBD1 is a possible D gene (6 bases). CDR3 length: 13 amino acids. Germline V gene data show CDR1 as WSHSY and CDR2 as SAAADI. CDR3 coding DNA: TGCGCCAGCAGTGACCCGAAGGGACACGGTAAACATTTT. As protein: CASSDPKGHGKHF.

The chain carries TRBV5-1 and TRBJ2-7, with TRBD2 identical over 8 bases. With V trimmed by 5 bases and J by 0 bases, 4 bases remained unmatched. The germline V gene has CDR1 SGHRS and CDR2 YFSETQ. The CDR3 is 14 residues long. The CDR3: CASSTREGSYEQYF. The CDR3 DNA follows: TGCGCCAGCAGTACACGGGAGGGCTCCTACGAGCAGTACTTC.

This chain uses TRBV7-6 with TRBJ2-2; 8 nucleotides align to TRBD2. The CDR3 loop spans 14 amino acids. J was trimmed by 8 bases and V by 4 bases; bases with no gene match: 6. CDR1 is SGHVS, CDR2 FNYEAQ, per germline. CDR3 sequence (DNA): TGTGCCAGCAGCTCCGGGACTAGGGGGGGGGAGCTGTTTTTT. It is translated as CASSSGTRGGELFF.

The V gene is TRBV9, the J gene TRBJ2-1; 8 bases are a match to TRBD1. J gave up 1 base and V 4 bases, and 4 bases lay outside the gene matches. Looked up from germline, CDR1 is SGDLS and CDR2 is YYNGEE. The CDR3 has 15 residues. CDR3 DNA sequence: TGTGCCAGCAGCATCCGACAGGGGTCCTACAATGAGCAGTTCTTC. Residues: CASSIRQGSYNEQFF.

Turning to this clone: At one end, the junction sequence differs from germline, possibly due to a read error. The chain employs TRBV7-9 and TRBJ2-7; 9 bases align to TRBD1. The CDR3 runs to 16 residues. The germline CDR1 and CDR2 sequences are SEHNR and FQNEAQ (reference sequence). DNA for the CDR3: TGTTCCAGCAGCTCAATGACCGGGACAGGGACCTACGAGCAGTACTTC. Protein sequence: CSSSSMTGTGTYEQYF.